Below, one T cell receptor (beta chain) is given with its context. This entry belongs to a study of technical replicates of blood from four donors. Sequencing used immunoSEQ multiplex PCR; TCRdb keeps in-frame clones, though not all of them. Counted here are 14,000 or so clones, about 82% occurring once; the ten biggest clones make up 9.5% to 13%. The CDR3 runs 15 residues. Germline V gene lookup returns CDR1 SGHAT and CDR2 FQNNGV. V was trimmed by 2 bases and J by 5 bases, leaving 15 bases between them. The clonotype originates from a human donor in good health. Sample: PBMCs. This chain uses TRBV11-2 with TRBJ1-1, with D maybe TRBD1 (6 bases). In DNA, the CDR3 is TGTGCCAGCAGCTTAACAGGATCTAGGGGGACTGAAGCTTTCTTT. It specifies CASSLTGSRGTEAFF.